This paragraph covers one T cell receptor (beta chain) sequence. Its antigen remains unknown. The CDR3 spans 15 residues. CDR1 MGHRA and CDR2 YSYEKL come from the germline V gene. V lost 1 base, J lost 0 bases, and 10 bases lay in between. This sample stems from a study of cytomegalovirus exposure and HLA in healthy donors. Whole-study context: Under 85% of around 400 genotyped donors fell in the Caucasian-associated ancestry cluster. Study-wide results and limits: Accurate prediction of HLA-A and HLA-B alleles (for most subjects) was reportedly achieved from TCR beta sequences. Previous analysis showed most TCR beta V segments were productive about 87% or about 30% of the time. In a later analysis, donors in an Asian-associated ancestry cluster reportedly had fewer N-insertions in productive TCRs than the cohort mean.

It was with 60 Vbeta and 13 Jbeta primers that the PCR ran. Method: immunoSEQ multiplex PCR; TCRdb's copy keeps in-frame clones and lacks some. The table records about 160,000 clones, more than 60% of them present only once. V is TRBV4-1 and J is TRBJ2-7, with unresolved D. This receptor was obtained from a woman between 45 and 65 years old in good health and CMV-seropositive. The sample was PBMCs. The CDR3, as DNA: TGCGCCAGCAGCCAAGCAAACTTAGTCTCCTACGAGCAGTACTTC. Translating it yields CASSQANLVSYEQYF.